These T cell receptor beta chains were read from a single sample in a study of cytomegalovirus exposure and HLA in healthy donors. Using immunoSEQ multiplex PCR, the repertoire was profiled, and TCRdb retains in-frame clones only, with some absent. The sample includes over 70,000 clones, less than 75% of them seen just once. The sample taken for sequencing was PBMCs. The source of these receptors is a man aged 40-49 years in good health and CMV-seropositive. Each CDR3 is given without its conserved first and last residue. Not every row has a clone size; where given, it reads once, few, many or a size class.

size	V	J	CDR3
.	TRBV5-1	TRBJ2-7	ASSPTGLSYEQY
.	TRBV5-1	TRBJ2-5	ASSLESGLETQY
few	TRBV7-9	TRBJ1-2	ASSPGGQGAVYGYT
.	TRBV19	TRBJ1-4	ASSTGGATNEKLF
.	TRBV6-1	TRBJ2-3	ASNGQLSGRDTQY
.	TRBV2	TRBJ2-2	ASRGTGGAGELF
.	TRBV9	TRBJ2-5	ASSVAAGERQETQY
.	TRBV9	TRBJ2-1	ASSDRTGPQF
few	TRBV7-2	TRBJ1-5	ASSWLQGGNQPQH
.	TRBV4-2	TRBJ2-7	ASSPRAQTGLAGGLEQY
.	TRBV5-1	TRBJ1-6	ASSVTGGTDNSPLH
once	TRBV7-9	TRBJ1-1	ASSALGGANTEAF
.	TRBV18	TRBJ1-1	ASSPRGTGGTEAF
.	TRBV6-5	TRBJ1-1	ASSYRSARGTTEAF
once	TRBV10-3	TRBJ2-7	AISGGVVNSYEQY
few	TRBV5-1	TRBJ2-5	ASSLGDRTPRETQY
.	TRBV9	TRBJ1-2	ASSVEGQFYGYT
.	TRBV5-1	TRBJ2-2	ASSFGTGVTGELF
.	TRBV6-4	TRBJ2-7	ASSESGGAYEQY
.	TRBV11-2	TRBJ1-1	ASSWNSLGTEAF
few	TRBV10-3	TRBJ1-1	AISEQPNTEAF
.	TRBV6-6	TRBJ2-5	ASNIADRGREQY
.	TRBV9	TRBJ1-4	ASSQTGRREKLF
.	TRBV7-9	TRBJ2-3	ASSPYTDTQY
.	TRBV11-3	TRBJ2-5	ASSLGLAGETQY
.	TRBV10-3	TRBJ1-1	AISGEGNTEAF
.	TRBV14	TRBJ1-1	ASSSGQGNEAF
.	TRBV28	TRBJ1-2	ASSSGTFYGYT
.	TRBV25-1	TRBJ2-7	ASSAGQGNYEQY
.	TRBV2	TRBJ1-1	ASAQEGGDTEAF